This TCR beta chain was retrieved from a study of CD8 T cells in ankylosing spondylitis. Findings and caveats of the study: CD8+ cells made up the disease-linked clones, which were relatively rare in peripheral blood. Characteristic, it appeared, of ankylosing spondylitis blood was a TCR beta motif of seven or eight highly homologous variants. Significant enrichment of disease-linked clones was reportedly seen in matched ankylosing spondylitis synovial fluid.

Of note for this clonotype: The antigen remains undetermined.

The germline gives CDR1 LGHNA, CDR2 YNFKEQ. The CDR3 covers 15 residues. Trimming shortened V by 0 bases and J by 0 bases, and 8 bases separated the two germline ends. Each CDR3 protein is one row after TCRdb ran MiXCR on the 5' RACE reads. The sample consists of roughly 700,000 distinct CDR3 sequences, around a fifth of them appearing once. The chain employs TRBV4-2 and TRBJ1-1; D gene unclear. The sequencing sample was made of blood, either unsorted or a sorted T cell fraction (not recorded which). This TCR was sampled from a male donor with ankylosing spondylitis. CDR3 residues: CASSQDSELNTEAFF. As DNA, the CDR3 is TGTGCCAGCAGCCAAGATTCCGAGCTGAACACTGAAGCTTTCTTT.